The 22 T cell receptor beta chains below were found in one sample sequenced in a study of cytomegalovirus exposure and HLA in healthy donors. Data came from immunoSEQ multiplex PCR; TCRdb stores just in-frame clones and leaves some out. The sample lists a few hundred thousand clones, 70% to 90% occurring once. The sequenced sample was PBMCs. The receptors shown here come from a woman under 30 in good health and CMV-seronegative.

The chain employs TRBV9 and TRBJ2-3; maybe TRBD2 (6 bases). The CDR3 totals 21 residues. Trimming removed 4 bases at V and 3 bases at J, with 33 bases between. Germline CDR1 reads SGDLS; CDR2 reads YYNGEE. The CDR3 region is CASSSTHGGFSAQMGTDTQYF. CDR3 bases: TGTGCCAGCAGCTCCACCCACGGGGGTTTTAGCGCGCAGATGGGGACAGATACGCAGTATTTT. Together with reference TRBV9 and TRBJ2-3, the CDR3 gives the full variable domain: DSGVTQTPKHLITATGQRVTLRCSPRSGDLSVYWYQQSLDQGLQFLIQYYNGEERAKGNILERFSAQQFPDLHSELNLSSLELGDSALYFCASSSTHGGFSAQMGTDTQYFGPGTRLTVL.

This clone was seen a single time. This same CDR3 is encoded by further DNA sequences in the sample. The chain employs TRBV10-3 and TRBJ2-7, with 12 bases fitting TRBD2. Trimming cost V 2 bases and J 2 bases; bases outside gene matches: 1. The CDR3 spans 15 residues. CDR1 is ENHRY, CDR2 SYGVKD, per germline. The CDR3 sequence: CAISEGLAGPYEQYF. CDR3 coding DNA: TGTGCCATCAGTGAGGGACTAGCGGGACCCTACGAGCAGTACTTC.

The sample holds one count of this clone. The chain employs TRBV6-5 and TRBJ1-2; a weak D match, TRBD1 (5 bases). The ends were cut back, 4 bases at V and 9 bases at J, with 21 bases in the middle. The CDR3 consists of 15 residues. Germline V gene data show CDR1 as MNHEY and CDR2 as SVGAGI. In DNA, the CDR3 is TGTGCCAGCAGTTTCGACCTGGGGCCAGCGCCGAGCTACACCTTC. Translation: CASSFDLGPAPSYTF.

This clone turned up a few times. The V and J genes are TRBV30 and TRBJ2-7; 9 bases are a match to TRBD1. With V trimmed by 0 bases and J by 2 bases, 2 bases remained unmatched. The CDR3 extends over 14 amino acids. The germline CDR1 and CDR2 sequences are GTSNPN and SVGIG (reference sequence). The CDR3 reads CAWSVGQGPYEQYF. The CDR3 bases are TGTGCCTGGAGTGTGGGACAGGGTCCCTACGAGCAGTACTTC. The variable domain in full, with the rest retrieved from reference TRBV30 and TRBJ2-7, is SQTIHQWPATLVQPVGSPLSLECTVEGTSNPNLYWYRQAAGRGLQLLFYSVGIGQISSEVPQNLSASRPQDRQFILSSKKLLLSDSGFYLCAWSVGQGPYEQYFGPGTRLTVT.

The chain is built from TRBV5-4 and TRBJ1-3; TRBD1 might be the D (5 bases). This CDR3 has 18 residues. Trimming stripped 0 bases from V and 0 bases from J, with 16 bases between. Germline assignment: CDR1 SGHNT and CDR2 YYREEE (reference sequence). The CDR3 nucleotides are TGTGCCAGCAGCTTGGGGGGCGCCCGCCACGACTCTGGAAACACCATATATTTT. This codes for CASSLGGARHDSGNTIYF.

This chain links TRBV19 with TRBJ2-1, with 12 positions matching TRBD2. CDR1 is LNHDA, CDR2 SQIVND, per germline (reference sequence). The CDR3 contains 15 residues. V lost 6 bases and J lost 4; bases outside the gene matches: 4. The CDR3 nucleotides are TGTGCCAGTAGAACCGGGACTAGCGGGTACAATGAGCAGTTCTTC. Translated, it gives CASRTGTSGYNEQFF.

The chain links TRBV28 to TRBJ2-3; 11 nucleotides agree with TRBD2. The CDR3 spans 16 residues. CDR1 and CDR2 (germline): MDHEN, SYDVKM. J gave up 6 bases and V 6 bases, and 11 bases lay outside the gene matches. As DNA, the CDR3 is TGTGCCAGCAGGCCTACCGGGGCTAGCGGGAGGGATACGCAGTATTTT. It encodes CASRPTGASGRDTQYF.

The V and J genes are TRBV6-5 and TRBJ1-5; D remains ambiguous. The CDR3 contains 12 residues. Per germline, CDR1 MNHEY and CDR2 SVGAGI. V was clipped by 6 bases and J by 2 bases, with 5 bases between them. The CDR3 nucleotides read TGTGCCAGCAGGACTGGCAATCAGCCCCAGCATTTT. Translating gives CASRTGNQPQHF.

The chain combines TRBV25-1 with TRBJ1-3, with 9 nucleotides matching TRBD1. This CDR3 is built from 15 residues. Germline V gives CDR1 MGHDK, CDR2 SYGVNS. Trimming took 8 bases from V and 3 from J; bases not matched to a gene: 8. CDR3 region: CASGPRDRDGNTIYF. CDR3 coding DNA: TGTGCCAGCGGGCCCCGGGACAGGGATGGAAACACCATATATTTT.

The CDR3 nucleotides are TGCAGCGTTGCGGGGGGCAGGTTTAGCACAGATACGCAGTATTTT. Its protein is CSVAGGRFSTDTQYF. This sequence joins TRBV29-1 and TRBJ2-3; a possible D gene is TRBD2 (7 bases). Trimming removed 4 bases at V and 0 bases at J, with 14 bases between. Germline CDR1 SQVTM, CDR2 ANQGSEA. The CDR3 extends over 15 amino acids.

The genes are TRBV7-2 and TRBJ2-1; 8 bases line up with TRBD2. The CDR3 runs 13 residues. Per the germline V gene, CDR1 is SGHTA and CDR2 is FQGNSA. V lost 4 bases and J lost 9; bases outside the gene matches: 5. In nucleotides, the CDR3 is TGTGCCAGCAGCTGGACGGGGGGGAGTGAGCAGTTCTTC. Translation: CASSWTGGSEQFF.

The V gene is TRBV7-2, the J gene TRBJ2-2; D is undetermined. Per the germline V gene, CDR1 is SGHTA and CDR2 is FQGNSA. V was shortened by 4 bases and J by 5 bases, with 8 bases between the two germline ends. The length of the CDR3 is 13 residues. The CDR3 bases are TGTGCCAGCAGCTACCGCAGGACCGGGGAGCTGTTTTTT. This gives the protein CASSYRRTGELFF.

The chain has TRBV25-1 and TRBJ2-2; possibly TRBD2 for D (5 bases). The length of the CDR3 is 14 residues. Deletions cut 4 bases from V and 3 bases from J, with 9 bases between. Per germline, CDR1 MGHDK and CDR2 SYGVNS. CDR3 protein: CASSGWEHTGELFF. For the CDR3, the DNA is TGTGCCAGCAGTGGCTGGGAGCACACCGGGGAGCTGTTTTTT.

The rearrangement links TRBV5-6 to TRBJ2-7; TRBD2 matches 7 bases. The germline gives CDR1 SGHDT, CDR2 YYEEEE. This CDR3 is 14 amino acids long. V gave up 3 bases and J gave up 5 bases; unmatched junction bases: 8. CDR3 loop: CASSYGRGMDEQYF. Here the CDR3 DNA reads TGTGCCAGCAGCTACGGGCGGGGGATGGACGAGCAGTACTTC.

This clone was recorded a few times. V and J are TRBV9 and TRBJ2-2, with a tentative D call TRBD2 (6 bases). V lost 4 bases, J lost 4 bases, and 17 bases lay in between. The germline gives CDR1 SGDLS, CDR2 YYNGEE. There are 16 residues in the CDR3. This CDR3 reads CASSPRTPGATGELFF. The CDR3 DNA sequence: TGTGCCAGCAGCCCGAGGACCCCGGGAGCCACCGGGGAGCTGTTTTTT.

The rearrangement links TRBV28 to TRBJ2-7, with 10 bases matching TRBD2. The germline CDR1 and CDR2 sequences are MDHEN and SYDVKM. V shed 5 bases, J shed 2 bases, and the junction held 9 bases outside the gene matches. The CDR3 runs to 16 residues. The CDR3 DNA is TGTGCCAGCAGTCTGGTAGCGGGAGGTCAACCCTACGAGCAGTACTTC. It specifies CASSLVAGGQPYEQYF.

This sequence joins TRBV7-2 and TRBJ1-2; 10 positions agree with TRBD1. This CDR3 is 15 amino acids long. Per germline, CDR1 SGHTA and CDR2 FQGNSA. V was clipped by 5 bases and J by 5 bases; unmatched bases: 8. The chain's CDR3 is CASSQDRGPVYGYTF. CDR3 nucleotide sequence: TGTGCCAGCAGCCAAGACAGGGGGCCCGTTTATGGCTACACCTTC.

Turning to this clone: The same CDR3 is also encoded by other DNA sequences in this sample. This chain uses TRBV18 with TRBJ2-1, with 10 bases aligning to TRBD2. The CDR3 totals 15 residues. Germline CDR1 and CDR2: KGHSH and LQKENI. V dropped 3 bases and J dropped 3; count of bases not matched to a gene: 2. The CDR3 region is CASSPWTSGYNEQFF. The CDR3 bases are TGTGCCAGCTCACCCTGGACTAGCGGCTACAATGAGCAGTTCTTC.

The genes are TRBV4-2 and TRBJ2-3, with 9 bases that match TRBD2. The V gene end was trimmed by 0 bases and the J gene end by 2 bases; junction bases not matched to a gene: 12. CDR1 is LGHNA and CDR2 is YNFKEQ in the germline V gene. This CDR3 has 19 amino acids. CDR3: CASSQDLSSGSYATDTQYF. For the CDR3, the DNA is TGTGCCAGCAGCCAAGATCTTAGTAGCGGGAGTTACGCCACAGATACGCAGTATTTT.

The chain recombines TRBV28 with TRBJ2-7, with D unresolved. Germline loops: CDR1 MDHEN, CDR2 SYDVKM. The CDR3 has 14 residues. V was cut by 6 bases and J by 5 bases, with 17 bases left in between. The CDR3 DNA reads as TGTGCCAGCAGCCTGGTGGTACCAACTAACGAGCAGTACTTC. Translating it yields CASSLVVPTNEQYF.

The chain employs TRBV29-1 and TRBJ2-2; D is unclear. The germline V and J ends were trimmed by 6 bases and 2 bases, with 7 bases remaining between them. The germline CDR1 and CDR2 sequences are SQVTM and ANQGSEA. The CDR3 sequence is 12 residues long. CDR3 region: CSVSVNTGELFF. The CDR3 DNA reads as TGCAGCGTCTCCGTAAACACCGGGGAGCTGTTTTTT.

On this clone itself: The sample holds other DNA sequences that translate to the same CDR3. V is TRBV6-5 and J is TRBJ2-3, with D tentatively TRBD2 (6 bases). Germline CDR1 and CDR2: MNHEY and SVGAGI. V shed 0 bases and J shed 0 bases, with 7 bases lying between them. The CDR3 sequence is 15 residues long. The CDR3 DNA reads as TGTGCCAGCAGTTACTCGGGGACTAGCACAGATACGCAGTATTTT. Its protein is CASSYSGTSTDTQYF.